One sample yielded the 25 T cell receptor beta chains listed below, sequenced in a study of CD8 T cells in ankylosing spondylitis. TCRdb reanalysed the 5' RACE reads using MiXCR and keeps one entry per CDR3 protein. The sample records about 170,000 distinct CDR3 sequences, 18% being singletons. The sample was blood, either unsorted or a sorted T cell fraction (not recorded which). The receptors originated from a male donor with ankylosing spondylitis or in good health (not recorded which).

As for this clonotype: A much larger clonotype is one base distant, so this may be a read error. This rearrangement joins TRBV10-3 to TRBJ2-1; 9 bases match TRBD1. The germline gives CDR1 ENHRY, CDR2 SYGVKD. The CDR3 length is 16 residues. The DNA for the CDR3 is TGTGTCATCAGTGGTACAGGGGGCGCCTCCTACAATGAGCAGTTCTTC. Encoded protein: CVISGTGGASYNEQFF.

This clonotype was counted ten times or more. The rearrangement joins TRBV6-6 to TRBJ2-1; D possibly matches TRBD1 or TRBD2 (5 bases each). The V end lost 7 bases, the J end lost 8 bases, and 18 bases lay between the germline ends. The CDR3 has 14 residues. Germline V gene data show CDR1 as MNHNY and CDR2 as SVGAGI (reference sequence). CDR3 sequence reads: CASKGPNPGHEQFF. For the CDR3, the DNA is TGTGCCAGCAAGGGGCCCAATCCGGGGCATGAGCAGTTCTTC.

The table lists this clonotype with many counts. The chain carries TRBV29-1 and TRBJ2-1; 9 bases line up with TRBD2. Germline loops: CDR1 SQVTM, CDR2 ANQGSEA. J lost 15 bases, V lost 7 bases, and 10 bases had no gene match. This CDR3 contains 11 residues. The CDR3 protein is CSGCSGSRLFF. The CDR3 region has the DNA TGCAGCGGGTGTAGCGGGAGTCGTCTGTTCTTC.

CDR3 amino acids: CASSLVQGGTDTQYF. CDR3 DNA: TGTGCCAGCAGCTTGGTTCAGGGAGGCACAGATACGCAGTATTTT. This chain links TRBV7-9 with TRBJ2-3; D tentatively reads TRBD1 or TRBD2 (5 bases each). The CDR3 has 15 residues. The germline gives CDR1 SEHNR, CDR2 FQNEAQ (reference sequence). V was shortened by 3 bases and J by 1 base, with 11 bases between the two germline ends.

This clonotype was seen many times. This chain joins TRBV5-1 and TRBJ1-1; unclear D gene. Germline V CDR1 and CDR2: SGHRS, YFSETQ. Trimming removed 3 bases from V and 1 base from J, with 13 bases in between. CDR3 length equals 15 residues. The CDR3 protein is CASSSAGGGNTEAFF. CDR3 coding DNA: TGCGCCAGCAGCTCCGCCGGTGGCGGGAACACTGAAGCTTTCTTT.

This clonotype was recorded a few times. The rearrangement links TRBV10-2 to TRBJ2-7; D is ambiguous. The germline V and J ends were trimmed by 3 bases and 0 bases, with 15 bases remaining between them. The CDR3 length is 16 residues. Germline CDR1 is WSHSY and CDR2 is SAAADI. CDR3 region: CASSESGPRSSYEQYF. In DNA form, the CDR3 reads TGCGCCAGCAGTGAATCCGGTCCACGCTCCTCCTACGAGCAGTACTTC.

This clonotype was seen ten or more times. V gene TRBV5-1 combines with J gene TRBJ1-5; no firm D call. V was shortened by 1 base and J by 1 base, with 9 bases between the two germline ends. This CDR3 contains 15 residues. The V gene's germline CDR1 is SGHRS and CDR2 YFSETQ. The CDR3 here is CASSLHTDSNQPQHF. CDR3 DNA: TGCGCCAGCAGCTTGCACACGGACAGCAATCAGCCCCAGCATTTT.

This clonotype turned up a few times. J is TRBJ2-1 and V is TRBV5-1; TRBD2 matches at 8 bases. This CDR3 comprises 16 residues. The germline gives CDR1 SGHRS, CDR2 YFSETQ. After removal of 4 bases from V and 3 bases from J, the junction contained 9 bases not matched to a gene. The CDR3 loop is CASSTGWREVYNEQFF. The CDR3 DNA reads as TGCGCCAGCAGCACGGGATGGCGGGAGGTCTACAATGAGCAGTTCTTC. Combining the CDR3 with reference TRBV5-1 and TRBJ2-1 gives the whole variable domain KAGVTQTPRYLIKTRGQQVTLSCSPISGHRSVSWYQQTPGQGLQFLFEYFSETQRNKGNFPGRFSGRQFSNSRSEMNVSTLELGDSALYLCASSTGWREVYNEQFFGPGTRLTVL.

This clonotype was detected ten times or more. The rearrangement joins TRBV5-1 to TRBJ1-4; TRBD1 aligns across 7 bases. V was pared by 2 bases and J by 7 bases, with 5 bases of the junction left unmatched. CDR3 size: 14 residues. Germline V CDR1 and CDR2: SGHRS, YFSETQ. Here the CDR3 reads CASSFRQGGEKLFF. CDR3 nucleotide sequence: TGCGCCAGCAGCTTCCGCCAGGGGGGTGAAAAACTGTTTTTT.

In DNA form, the CDR3 reads TGCGCCAGCAGCTCCTTTCAGGGGGCGCTTCTCACAGATACGCAGTATTTT. Translation gives CASSSFQGALLTDTQYF. The chain is built from TRBV5-1 and TRBJ2-3; 8 nucleotides line up with TRBD1. CDR3 length equals 17 residues. Germline V lookup: CDR1 SGHRS, CDR2 YFSETQ. V was clipped by 3 bases and J by 2 bases; unmatched bases: 11.

This clonotype was found many times. The chain employs TRBV12-3 or TRBV12-4 and TRBJ1-1; D is ambiguous. V was trimmed by 2 bases and J by 1 base, leaving 5 bases between them. This CDR3 has 13 residues. CDR3 bases: TGTGCCAGCAGTTTACGGCCGAACACTGAAGCTTTCTTT. Translation gives CASSLRPNTEAFF.

This clonotype was detected only a few times. This rearrangement joins TRBV18 to TRBJ1-2; 11 bases align to TRBD1. The J segment lost 7 bases and the V segment lost 0 bases, leaving 7 bases of the junction unmatched. Germline CDR1 reads KGHSH; CDR2 reads LQKENI. The CDR3 has 16 residues. The CDR3 reads CASSPPGTGGIGGYTF. Written as DNA, the CDR3 is TGTGCCAGCTCACCACCGGGGACAGGGGGAATCGGTGGCTACACCTTC. The variable domain in full, completed from reference TRBV18 and TRBJ1-2, reads NAGVMQNPRHLVRRRGQEARLRCSPMKGHSHVYWYRQLPEEGLKFMVYLQKENIIDESGMPKERFSAEFPKEGPSILRIQQVVRGDSAAYFCASSPPGTGGIGGYTFGSGTRLTVV.

This clonotype was picked up many times. The J gene is TRBJ1-4, the V gene TRBV20-1; 8 bases line up with TRBD1. The CDR3 loop spans 18 amino acids. Per germline, CDR1 DFQATT and CDR2 SNEGSKA (reference sequence). With V trimmed by 4 bases and J by 2 bases, 15 bases remained unmatched. This chain's CDR3 is CSAKVAWQGAGTNEKLFF. The CDR3 bases are TGCAGTGCTAAGGTTGCCTGGCAGGGGGCCGGGACTAATGAAAAACTGTTTTTT.

About this clonotype itself: This may stem from a read error, because a much larger clone lies one nucleotide away. The CDR3 protein is CSARDLTTGIQYF. The CDR3 bases are TGCAGTGCTAGAGATCTTACTACGGGGATCCAGTACTTC. The chain has TRBV20-1 and TRBJ2-5; possibly TRBD2 for D (5 bases). The CDR3 is made up of 13 amino acids. Germline CDR1 DFQATT, CDR2 SNEGSKA (reference sequence). The ends were cut back, 0 bases at V and 10 bases at J, with 15 bases in the middle.

This clonotype was counted at least ten times. The rearrangement uses TRBV5-1 and TRBJ2-2; no clear D. V shed 3 bases and J shed 0 bases, with 6 bases lying between them. There are 14 residues in the CDR3. Germline values: CDR1 SGHRS, CDR2 YFSETQ. CDR3 amino acids: CASSSAANTGELFF. In DNA form, the CDR3 reads TGCGCCAGCAGCTCTGCAGCGAACACCGGGGAGCTGTTTTTT.

The genes are TRBV29-1 and TRBJ2-7; TRBD1 matches 10 bases. V was pared by 3 bases and J by 4 bases, with 3 bases of the junction left unmatched. This CDR3 has 13 residues. In germline, CDR1 is SQVTM, CDR2 ANQGSEA. The CDR3 DNA reads TGCAGCGTTGAGGGGACAGGGGTATACGAGCAGTACTTC. Its protein is CSVEGTGVYEQYF.

In its sample, this clonotype was seen many times. The chain joins TRBV7-7 to TRBJ2-2; D not certain. This CDR3 is 14 amino acids long. V was cut by 3 bases and J by 6 bases, with 11 bases left in between. CDR1 is SSHAT, CDR2 FNYEAQ, per germline (reference sequence). This chain's CDR3 is CASSLKPGPGELFF. The DNA for the CDR3 is TGTGCCAGCAGCTTGAAACCGGGCCCCGGGGAGCTGTTTTTT.

This clonotype was picked up many times. The J gene is TRBJ2-4, the V gene TRBV7-9, with D perhaps TRBD1 (6 bases). In germline, CDR1 is SEHNR, CDR2 FQNEAQ (reference sequence). The CDR3 extends over 13 amino acids. The ends were cut back, 1 base at V and 5 bases at J, with 6 bases in the middle. CDR3 region: CASSLDRENIQYF. Written as DNA, the CDR3 is TGTGCCAGCAGCTTAGACAGGGAAAACATTCAGTACTTC.

This clonotype was counted between two and nine times. V and J are TRBV14 and TRBJ2-3; D perhaps matches TRBD2 (6 bases). Trimming cost V 3 bases and J 0 bases, with 13 bases left between them. Germline V gene sequence: CDR1 SGHDN, CDR2 FVKESK. The CDR3 runs 16 residues. The CDR3 here is CASSQQGGTSTDTQYF. Here the CDR3 DNA reads TGTGCCAGCAGCCAGCAAGGCGGGACTAGCACAGATACGCAGTATTTT.

This clonotype occurred many times. This sequence joins TRBV12-3 or TRBV12-4 and TRBJ1-2, with D perhaps TRBD1 (5 bases). The V end was cut by 3 bases, the J end by 4 bases, with 12 bases between. The CDR3 extends over 14 amino acids. CDR3 nucleotide sequence: TGTGCCAGCAGTTTGGGGCCGGGGATCTATGGCTACACCTTC. It translates to CASSLGPGIYGYTF.

V is TRBV6-1 and J is TRBJ1-1; no definite D call. V was pared by 7 bases and J by 1 base, with 10 bases between. The CDR3 runs to 13 residues. The germline V gene has CDR1 MNHNS and CDR2 SASEGT. CDR3 bases: TGTGCCAGCACCGAGGCGGGGAACACTGAAGCTTTCTTT. It codes for CASTEAGNTEAFF.

This clonotype was counted between two and nine times. The chain has TRBV20-1 and TRBJ2-5; 8 bases agree with TRBD2. There are 12 residues in the CDR3. The germline gives CDR1 DFQATT, CDR2 SNEGSKA (reference sequence). The chain's CDR3 is CRRGVLQETQYF. CDR3 nucleotides: TGCAGGCGGGGGGTTCTCCAAGAGACCCAGTACTTC.

The chain has TRBV25-1 and TRBJ2-3, with 8 bases that match TRBD1. This CDR3 is built from 14 residues. CDR1 and CDR2 (germline): MGHDK, SYGVNS. J lost 7 bases, V lost 9 bases, and 12 bases had no gene match. The DNA of the CDR3 is TGTGCCAGTAGCAGACAGGGGACCTCCTATACGCAGTATTTT. It codes for CASSRQGTSYTQYF.

The rearrangement joins TRBV27 to TRBJ2-3; perhaps TRBD1 as D (6 bases). The V end lost 5 bases, the J end lost 0 bases, and 18 bases lay between the germline ends. Looked up from germline, CDR1 is MNHEY and CDR2 is SMNVEV (reference sequence). The CDR3 extends over 17 amino acids. In DNA, the CDR3 is TGTGCCAGCAGTACCAATCCCACAGGGCTAAGCACAGATACGCAGTATTTT. This gives the protein CASSTNPTGLSTDTQYF.

This clonotype was seen repeatedly, ten times or more. The chain links TRBV6-5 to TRBJ2-7; possibly TRBD2 for D (6 bases). Trimming removed 0 bases at V and 2 bases at J, with 17 bases between. Germline CDR1 reads MNHEY; CDR2 reads SVGAGI. The CDR3 extends over 17 amino acids. The CDR3: CASSYSLARDFTYEQYF. Written as DNA, the CDR3 is TGTGCCAGCAGTTACTCCCTAGCGCGCGACTTCACCTACGAGCAGTACTTC.